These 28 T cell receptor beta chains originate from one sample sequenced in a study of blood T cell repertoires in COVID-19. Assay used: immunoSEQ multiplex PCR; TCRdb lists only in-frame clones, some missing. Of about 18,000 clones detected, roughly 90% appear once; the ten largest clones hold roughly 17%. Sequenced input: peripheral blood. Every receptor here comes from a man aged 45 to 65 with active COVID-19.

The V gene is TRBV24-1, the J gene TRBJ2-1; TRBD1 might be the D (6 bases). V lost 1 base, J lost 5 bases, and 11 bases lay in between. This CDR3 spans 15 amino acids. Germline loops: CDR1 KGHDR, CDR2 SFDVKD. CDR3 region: CATSDFPQGNNEQFF. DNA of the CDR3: TGTGCCACCAGTGATTTCCCCCAGGGGAACAATGAGCAGTTCTTC.

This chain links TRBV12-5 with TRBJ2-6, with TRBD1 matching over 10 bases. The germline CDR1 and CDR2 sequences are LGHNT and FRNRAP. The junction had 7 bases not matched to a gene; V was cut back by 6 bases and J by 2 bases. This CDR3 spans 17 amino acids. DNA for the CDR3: TGTGCTAGTGGCCCCGGACAGGGGGTGACTGGGGCCAACGTCCTGACTTTC. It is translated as CASGPGQGVTGANVLTF.

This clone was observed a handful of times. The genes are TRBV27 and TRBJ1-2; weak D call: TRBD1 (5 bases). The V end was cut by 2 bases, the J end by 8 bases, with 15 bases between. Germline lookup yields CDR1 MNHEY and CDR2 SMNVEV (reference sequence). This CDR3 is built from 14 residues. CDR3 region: CASSLGGPGNGYTF. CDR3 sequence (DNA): TGTGCCAGCAGTTTAGGTGGGCCAGGGAACGGCTACACCTTC.

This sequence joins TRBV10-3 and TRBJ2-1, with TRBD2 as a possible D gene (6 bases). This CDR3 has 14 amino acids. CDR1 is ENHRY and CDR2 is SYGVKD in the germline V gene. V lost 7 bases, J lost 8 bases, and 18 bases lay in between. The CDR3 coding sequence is TGTGCCATCACCTCTTTCGGGACTTTCGATGAGCAGTTCTTC. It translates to CAITSFGTFDEQFF.

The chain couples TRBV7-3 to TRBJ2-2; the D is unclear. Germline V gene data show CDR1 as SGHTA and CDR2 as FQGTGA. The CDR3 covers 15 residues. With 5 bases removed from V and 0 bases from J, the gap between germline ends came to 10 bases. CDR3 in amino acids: CASSPTASNTGELFF. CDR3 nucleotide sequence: TGTGCCAGCAGCCCTACAGCCTCGAACACCGGGGAGCTGTTTTTT.

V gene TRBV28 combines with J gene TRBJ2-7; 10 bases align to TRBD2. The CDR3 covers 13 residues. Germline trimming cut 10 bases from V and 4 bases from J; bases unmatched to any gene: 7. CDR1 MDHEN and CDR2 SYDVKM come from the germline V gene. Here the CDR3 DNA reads TGTGCCACAGCGGGGGGGAGCCCGTACGAGCAGTACTTC. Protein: CATAGGSPYEQYF. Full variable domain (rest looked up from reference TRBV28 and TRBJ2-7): DVKVTQSSRYLVKRTGEKVFLECVQDMDHENMFWYRQDPGLGLRLIYFSYDVKMKEKGDIPEGYSVSREKKERFSLILESASTNQTSMYLCATAGGSPYEQYFGPGTRLTVT.

CDR3 sequence: CSASFRRTNTEAFF. Written as DNA, the CDR3 is TGCAGTGCTAGTTTTCGGAGAACCAACACTGAAGCTTTCTTT. V gene TRBV20-1 combines with J gene TRBJ1-1; D gene unclear. CDR3 size: 14 residues. Trimming removed 3 bases from V and 2 bases from J, with 13 bases in between. Germline V gives CDR1 DFQATT, CDR2 SNEGSKA (reference sequence).

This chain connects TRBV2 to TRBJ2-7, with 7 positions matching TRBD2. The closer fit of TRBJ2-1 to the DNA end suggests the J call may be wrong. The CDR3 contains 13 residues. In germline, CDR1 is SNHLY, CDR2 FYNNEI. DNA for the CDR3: TGTGCCAGCAAAACTAGCGTTGTTGATGAGCAGTTCTTC. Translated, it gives CASKTSVVDEQFF.

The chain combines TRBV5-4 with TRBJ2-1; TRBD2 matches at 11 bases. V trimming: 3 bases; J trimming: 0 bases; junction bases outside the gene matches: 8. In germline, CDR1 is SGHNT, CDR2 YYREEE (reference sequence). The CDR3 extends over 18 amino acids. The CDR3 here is CASSSPLTSGSSYNEQFF. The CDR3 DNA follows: TGTGCCAGCAGCTCGCCGCTCACTAGCGGGAGCTCCTACAATGAGCAGTTCTTC.

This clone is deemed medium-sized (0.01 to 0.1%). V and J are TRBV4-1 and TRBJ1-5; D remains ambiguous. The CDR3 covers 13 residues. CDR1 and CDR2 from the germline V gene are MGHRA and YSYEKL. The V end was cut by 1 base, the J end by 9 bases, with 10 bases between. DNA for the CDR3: TGCGCCAGCAGCCAAGCGGGTGTCCCGCCCCAGCATTTT. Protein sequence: CASSQAGVPPQHF.

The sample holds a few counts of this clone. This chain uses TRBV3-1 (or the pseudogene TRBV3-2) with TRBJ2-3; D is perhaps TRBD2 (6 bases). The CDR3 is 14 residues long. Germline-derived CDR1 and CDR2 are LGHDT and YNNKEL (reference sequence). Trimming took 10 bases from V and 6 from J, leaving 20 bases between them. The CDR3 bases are TGTGCCAAGCCGCGGGGCTATCTGGGGGATACGCAGTATTTT. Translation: CAKPRGYLGDTQYF.

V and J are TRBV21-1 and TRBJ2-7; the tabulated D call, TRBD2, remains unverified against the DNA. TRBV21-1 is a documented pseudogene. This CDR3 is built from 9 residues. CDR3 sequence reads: CASREEQYF. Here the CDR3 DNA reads TGTGCCAGCAGGGAGGAGCAGTACTTC.

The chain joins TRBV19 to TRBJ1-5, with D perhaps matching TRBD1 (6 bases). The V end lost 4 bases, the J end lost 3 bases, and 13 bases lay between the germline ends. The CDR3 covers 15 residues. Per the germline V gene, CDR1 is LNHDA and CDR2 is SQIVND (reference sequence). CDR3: CASSTGQSLNQPQHF. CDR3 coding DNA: TGTGCCAGTAGTACGGGACAAAGTCTCAATCAGCCCCAGCATTTT. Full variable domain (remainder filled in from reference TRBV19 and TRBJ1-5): DGGITQSPKYLFRKEGQNVTLSCEQNLNHDAMYWYRQDPGQGLRLIYYSQIVNDFQKGDIAEGYSVSREKKESFPLTVTSAQKNPTAFYLCASSTGQSLNQPQHFGDGTRLSIL.

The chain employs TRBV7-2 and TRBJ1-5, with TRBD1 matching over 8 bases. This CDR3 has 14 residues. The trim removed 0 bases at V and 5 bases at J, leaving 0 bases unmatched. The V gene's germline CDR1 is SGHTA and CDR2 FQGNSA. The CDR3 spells CASSLAQGDQPQHF. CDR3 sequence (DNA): TGTGCCAGCAGCTTAGCACAGGGGGATCAGCCCCAGCATTTT.

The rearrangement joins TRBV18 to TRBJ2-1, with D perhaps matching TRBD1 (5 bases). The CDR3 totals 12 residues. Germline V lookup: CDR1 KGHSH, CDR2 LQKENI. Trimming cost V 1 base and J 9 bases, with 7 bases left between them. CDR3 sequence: CASSPRGSEQFF. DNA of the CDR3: TGTGCCAGCTCACCACGGGGCAGTGAGCAGTTCTTC.

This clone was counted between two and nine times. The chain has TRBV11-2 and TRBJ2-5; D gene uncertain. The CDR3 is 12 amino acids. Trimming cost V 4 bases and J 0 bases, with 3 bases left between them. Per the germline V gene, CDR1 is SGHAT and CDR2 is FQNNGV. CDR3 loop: CASSSYQETQYF. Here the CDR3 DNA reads TGTGCCAGCAGCTCGTACCAAGAGACCCAGTACTTC.

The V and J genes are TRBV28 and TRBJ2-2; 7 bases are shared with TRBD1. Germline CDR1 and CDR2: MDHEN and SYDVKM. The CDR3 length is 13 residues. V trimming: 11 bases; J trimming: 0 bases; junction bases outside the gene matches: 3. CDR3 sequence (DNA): TGTGCCGTGGGACAGCCGAACACCGGGGAGCTGTTTTTT. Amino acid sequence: CAVGQPNTGELFF.

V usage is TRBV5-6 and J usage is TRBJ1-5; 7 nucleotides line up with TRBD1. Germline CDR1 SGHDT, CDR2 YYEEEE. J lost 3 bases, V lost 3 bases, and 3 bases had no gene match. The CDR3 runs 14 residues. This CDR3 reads CASSSGQANQPQHF. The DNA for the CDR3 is TGTGCCAGCAGCTCCGGACAGGCCAATCAGCCCCAGCATTTT.

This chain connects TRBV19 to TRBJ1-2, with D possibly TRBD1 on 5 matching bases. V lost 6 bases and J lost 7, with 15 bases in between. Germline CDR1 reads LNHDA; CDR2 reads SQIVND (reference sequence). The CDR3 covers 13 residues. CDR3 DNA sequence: TGTGCCAGTAGGCGCAGGGTTACTGGTGGCTACACCTTC. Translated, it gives CASRRRVTGGYTF.

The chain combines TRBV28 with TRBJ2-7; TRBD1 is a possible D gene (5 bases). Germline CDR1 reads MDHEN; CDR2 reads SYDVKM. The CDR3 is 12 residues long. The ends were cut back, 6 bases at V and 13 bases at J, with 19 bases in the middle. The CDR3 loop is CASRGAGISPYF. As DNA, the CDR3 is TGTGCCAGCAGAGGGGCAGGGATATCACCCTACTTC.

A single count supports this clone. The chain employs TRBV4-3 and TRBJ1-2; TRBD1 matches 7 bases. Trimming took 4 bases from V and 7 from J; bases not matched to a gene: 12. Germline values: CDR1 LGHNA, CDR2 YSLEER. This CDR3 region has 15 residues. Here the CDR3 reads CASSLTTGSAGGYTF. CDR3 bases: TGCGCCAGCAGCCTAACGACAGGGTCGGCTGGTGGCTACACCTTC.

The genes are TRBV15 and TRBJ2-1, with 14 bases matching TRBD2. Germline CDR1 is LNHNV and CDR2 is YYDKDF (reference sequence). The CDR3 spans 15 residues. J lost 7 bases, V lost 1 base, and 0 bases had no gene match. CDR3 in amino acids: CATSRGLAGGNEQFF. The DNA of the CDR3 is TGTGCCACCAGCAGAGGACTAGCGGGAGGGAATGAGCAGTTCTTC.

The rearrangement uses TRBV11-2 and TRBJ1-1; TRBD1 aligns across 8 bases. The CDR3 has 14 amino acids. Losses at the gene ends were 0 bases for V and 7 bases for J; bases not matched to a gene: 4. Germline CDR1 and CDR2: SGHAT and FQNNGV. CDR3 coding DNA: TGTGCCAGCAGCTTAGATCAGGGGGCATATGAAGCTTTCTTT. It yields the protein CASSLDQGAYEAFF.

CDR3 in amino acids: CASSPQRDREELGYTF. CDR3 sequence (DNA): TGCGCCAGCAGCCCGCAAAGGGACAGGGAAGAGCTTGGCTACACCTTC. J is TRBJ1-2 and V is TRBV4-1; 9 bases align to TRBD1. Germline-derived CDR1 and CDR2 are MGHRA and YSYEKL. V lost 4 bases and J lost 7; bases outside the gene matches: 13. The CDR3 has 16 residues.

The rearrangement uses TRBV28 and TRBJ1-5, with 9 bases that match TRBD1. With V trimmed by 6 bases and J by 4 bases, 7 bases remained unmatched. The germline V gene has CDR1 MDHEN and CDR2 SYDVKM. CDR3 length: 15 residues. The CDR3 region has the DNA TGTGCCAGCAGCACAACAGGGGGCTGGAATCAGCCCCAGCATTTT. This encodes CASSTTGGWNQPQHF.

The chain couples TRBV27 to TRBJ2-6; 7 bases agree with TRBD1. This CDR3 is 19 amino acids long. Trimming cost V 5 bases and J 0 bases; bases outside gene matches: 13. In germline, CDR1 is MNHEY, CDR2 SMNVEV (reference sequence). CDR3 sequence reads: CASSPRKTGLISGANVLTF. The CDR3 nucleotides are TGTGCCAGCAGTCCGAGAAAGACAGGGCTCATCTCTGGGGCCAACGTCCTGACTTTC.

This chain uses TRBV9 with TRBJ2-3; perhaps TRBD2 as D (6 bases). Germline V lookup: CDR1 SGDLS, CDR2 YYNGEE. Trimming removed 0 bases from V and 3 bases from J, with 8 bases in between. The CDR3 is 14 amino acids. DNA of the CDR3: TGTGCCAGCAGCGTAGCGCGGGGTACAGATACGCAGTATTTT. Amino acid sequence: CASSVARGTDTQYF.

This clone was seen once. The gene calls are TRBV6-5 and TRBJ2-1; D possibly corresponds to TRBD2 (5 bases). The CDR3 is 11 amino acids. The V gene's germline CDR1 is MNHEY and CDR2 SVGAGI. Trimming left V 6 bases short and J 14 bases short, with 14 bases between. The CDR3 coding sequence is TGTGCCAGCAGAACTAGGTCCGTCGAGTTCTTC. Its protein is CASRTRSVEFF.